The text below deals with one T cell receptor (beta chain). Its antigen is currently unknown. Germline is not matched at one junction end, which may reflect a read error. CDR1 and CDR2 from the germline V gene are SSHAT and FNYEAQ (reference sequence). The CDR3 consists of 17 residues. The record originates from a study of OX40 agonist ivuxolimab in advanced cancers. Study overall: Ivuxolimab doses were 0.01, 0.1, 0.3, 1.5, 3 or 10 mg/kg every 2 weeks.

Study conclusions and caveats: Expanded clones tended on average to be more numerous among CD8+ T cells than CD4+.

The data were produced by immunoSEQ multiplex PCR, yet TCRdb's version contains in-frame clones alone and is incomplete. The sample carries approximately 43,000 clones, around 85% recorded once. Sequenced material: CD4+ or CD8+ T cells sorted from blood, taken in a trial of the OX40 agonist ivuxolimab. The chain recombines TRBV7-7 with TRBJ2-5; TRBD2 matches 7 bases. The sequence came from an adult with an advanced solid tumor such as melanoma, head and neck, liver or kidney cancer. The CDR3 DNA is TGTGCTAGCAGCTTAGGAGTGGCCCCTAGCGGTCAAGAGACCCAGTACTTC. This gives the protein CASSLGVAPSGQETQYF.